The 12 T cell receptor beta chains given below trace back to one sample, sequenced in a study of identical twins. MiXCR was run by TCRdb on the 5' RACE reads, yielding one entry per CDR3 protein. The sample lists 700,000 to 950,000 distinct CDR3 sequences; approximately 13% were seen once. The same specimen was also included in a second study, on yellow fever vaccine responses in identical twins.

Sequencing was done on a sample of PBMCs. The receptors were gathered from a woman aged 18-29 years in good health.

This clonotype was seen at least ten times. In DNA, the CDR3 is TGTGCCAGCAGCCAAGATAAGGACAGCGACTACAATGAGCAGTTCTTC. It translates to CASSQDKDSDYNEQFF. This sequence joins TRBV4-2 and TRBJ2-1, with D possibly matching TRBD1 (6 bases). Trimming pared 0 bases from V and 3 bases from J, leaving 12 bases between. The CDR3 contains 16 residues. The germline V gene has CDR1 LGHNA and CDR2 YNFKEQ.

This chain links TRBV6-5 with TRBJ2-7; 7 positions agree with TRBD1. Germline V gene data show CDR1 as MNHEY and CDR2 as SVGAGI. The junction had 7 bases not matched to a gene; V was cut back by 2 bases and J by 3 bases. The CDR3 is 15 amino acids. The DNA of the CDR3 is TGTGCCAGCAGTTACAGGGGGACAGTCCACTACGAGCAGTACGTC. Amino acids: CASSYRGTVHYEQYV.

This chain joins TRBV28 and TRBJ2-7; possibly TRBD2 for D (5 bases). Trimming took off 10 bases at V and 0 bases at J, with 10 bases between the two ends. The CDR3 has 12 amino acids. Germline V gene data show CDR1 as MDHEN and CDR2 as SYDVKM. The CDR3 DNA reads as TGTGCCACCACCCGGGACTCCTACGAGCAGTACTTC. As protein: CATTRDSYEQYF.

This clonotype was seen a few times. The V gene is TRBV6-5, the J gene TRBJ2-1, with D perhaps TRBD1 or TRBD2 (5 bases each). The CDR3 runs 13 residues. Germline V gene lookup returns CDR1 MNHEY and CDR2 SVGAGI. V shed 0 bases and J shed 14 bases, with 14 bases lying between them. The DNA of the CDR3 is TGTGCCAGCAGTTACTCTTGGGGGAGTCATAAGTTCTTC. It translates to CASSYSWGSHKFF.

The J gene is TRBJ2-1, the V gene TRBV10-3; perhaps D is TRBD1 or TRBD2 (5 bases each). The CDR3 runs to 12 residues. V lost 6 bases to trimming and J lost 7 bases, with 10 bases between them. CDR1 and CDR2 (germline): ENHRY, SYGVKD. In DNA form, the CDR3 reads TGTGCCATCAGGGGGGACGGTAATGAGCAGTTCTTC. Amino acids: CAIRGDGNEQFF.

The chain links TRBV6-1 to TRBJ2-5; maybe TRBD2 (6 bases). Germline CDR1 MNHNS, CDR2 SASEGT. The V gene lost 6 bases and the J gene lost 3 bases, with 17 bases spanning the gap. CDR3 size: 15 residues. The CDR3 DNA reads TGTGCCAGCAGGGACGGGGGAGGAGGGAAAGAGACCCAGTACTTC. Its protein is CASRDGGGGKETQYF.

This clonotype was detected a few times. This chain connects TRBV7-2 to TRBJ1-2; TRBD1 matches at 9 bases. With V trimmed by 8 bases and J by 2 bases, 6 bases remained unmatched. This CDR3 comprises 14 residues. Germline loops: CDR1 SGHTA, CDR2 FQGNSA. This chain's CDR3 is CASLTQGANYGYTF. Written as DNA, the CDR3 is TGTGCCAGCTTAACACAGGGGGCGAACTATGGCTACACCTTC. The variable domain in full, completed from reference TRBV7-2 and TRBJ1-2, reads GAGVSQSPSNKVTEKGKDVELRCDPISGHTALYWYRQSLGQGLEFLIYFQGNSAPDKSGLPSDRFSAERTGGSVSTLTIQRTQQEDSAVYLCASLTQGANYGYTFGSGTRLTVV.

V is TRBV9 and J is TRBJ2-1, with a tentative D call TRBD2 (6 bases). The CDR3 runs 15 residues. Per the germline V gene, CDR1 is SGDLS and CDR2 is YYNGEE. Trimming pared 0 bases from V and 9 bases from J, leaving 16 bases between. CDR3 sequence (DNA): TGTGCCAGCAGCGTAGCTACTGCGGGGTACGGTGAGCAGTTCTTC. Translation: CASSVATAGYGEQFF.

This clonotype was seen repeatedly, ten times or more. The V and J genes are TRBV13 and TRBJ1-1; TRBD1 aligns across 10 bases. Germline V gene sequence: CDR1 PRHDT, CDR2 FYEKMQ (reference sequence). Losses at the gene ends were 6 bases for V and 4 bases for J; bases not matched to a gene: 5. The CDR3 runs 14 residues. This CDR3 is CASRGQGLSTEAFF. The CDR3 nucleotides are TGTGCCAGCAGGGGACAGGGGTTGAGCACTGAAGCTTTCTTT.

The chain couples TRBV20-1 to TRBJ2-3, with 7 bases that match TRBD2. This CDR3 comprises 18 residues. The V segment lost 7 bases and the J segment 0 bases; nucleotides outside the gene matches: 19. Germline loops: CDR1 DFQATT, CDR2 SNEGSKA (reference sequence). CDR3 sequence reads: CSVLVRDYPFYSTDTQYF. The CDR3 DNA reads TGCAGTGTTCTAGTCCGGGACTATCCGTTTTATAGCACAGATACGCAGTATTTT.

For the CDR3, the DNA is TGTGCCAGTAGTCGGGACCACCCAAACAATGAGCAGTTCTTC. This encodes CASSRDHPNNEQFF. The chain combines TRBV19 with TRBJ2-1; D might be TRBD1 or TRBD2, each matching 5 bases. Germline V lookup: CDR1 LNHDA, CDR2 SQIVND (reference sequence). V shed 5 bases and J shed 5 bases, with 13 bases lying between them. CDR3 length equals 14 residues.

The gene calls are TRBV7-8 and TRBJ1-2, with D perhaps TRBD1 (6 bases). CDR1 is SGHVS, CDR2 FQNEAQ, per germline. The length of the CDR3 is 15 residues. Trimming removed 5 bases from V and 0 bases from J, with 13 bases in between. CDR3 region: CASSTIQGSNYGYTF. For the CDR3, the DNA is TGTGCCAGCAGCACAATACAGGGTTCTAACTATGGCTACACCTTC.